These 21 T cell receptor beta chains were sequenced from one sample in a study of T cell responses to AZD1222 COVID-19 vaccine. Sequencing used immunoSEQ multiplex PCR; TCRdb keeps in-frame clones, though not all of them. The sample lists around 74,000 clones, about 91% seen once, with roughly 7% in the top ten. Specimen: peripheral blood, collected on day 0 of MenACWY control vaccination. These receptors were obtained from an adult in good health.

This sequence joins TRBV6-5 and TRBJ2-1, with D unclear. The CDR3 sequence is 13 residues long. Germline CDR1 and CDR2: MNHEY and SVGAGI. V was clipped by 4 bases and J by 0 bases, with 4 bases between them. CDR3 residues: CASSSPSYNEQFF. The CDR3 DNA follows: TGTGCCAGCAGTTCCCCCTCCTACAATGAGCAGTTCTTC.

The chain employs TRBV19 and TRBJ1-5, with no clear D. The germline V and J ends were trimmed by 4 bases and 0 bases, with 16 bases remaining between them. This CDR3 has 17 amino acids. The germline CDR1 and CDR2 sequences are LNHDA and SQIVND (reference sequence). CDR3 sequence: CASSTVSPIHSNQPQHF. CDR3 nucleotide sequence: TGTGCCAGTAGTACGGTCAGTCCTATTCATAGCAATCAGCCCCAGCATTTT.

This CDR3 reads CASSPWTVPAQYF. CDR3 DNA sequence: TGTGCCAGTAGTCCCTGGACAGTCCCAGCGCAGTATTTT. The chain recombines TRBV19 with TRBJ2-3; tentatively, D is TRBD1 (6 bases). V was clipped by 5 bases and J by 10 bases, with 16 bases between them. The CDR3 consists of 13 residues. Germline V lookup: CDR1 LNHDA, CDR2 SQIVND (reference sequence). Full variable domain (remainder filled in from reference TRBV19 and TRBJ2-3): DGGITQSPKYLFRKEGQNVTLSCEQNLNHDAMYWYRQDPGQGLRLIYYSQIVNDFQKGDIAEGYSVSREKKESFPLTVTSAQKNPTAFYLCASSPWTVPAQYFGPGTRLTVL.

This clone was seen only a few times. For the CDR3, the DNA is TGTGCCAGCAGCGTAGACCTGAACACTGAAGCTTTCTTT. Its protein is CASSVDLNTEAFF. V usage is TRBV9 and J usage is TRBJ1-1; D is unclear. This CDR3 has 13 residues. The germline CDR1 and CDR2 sequences are SGDLS and YYNGEE. Trimming took 0 bases from V and 0 from J, leaving 3 bases between them.

The rearrangement uses TRBV7-9 and TRBJ1-4; no reliable D call. CDR3 length: 12 residues. CDR1 and CDR2 from the germline V gene are SEHNR and FQNEAQ (reference sequence). V dropped 5 bases and J dropped 11 bases, with 12 bases sitting between them. CDR3 coding DNA: TGTGCCAGCAGCACCCCTCGGGAGAAACTGTTTTTT. It is translated as CASSTPREKLFF.

The chain employs TRBV19 and TRBJ2-2, with TRBD2 matching over 9 bases. This CDR3 comprises 15 residues. In germline, CDR1 is LNHDA, CDR2 SQIVND (reference sequence). V was clipped by 7 bases and J by 2 bases; unmatched bases: 5. The CDR3 protein is CASNGGGANTGELFF. The CDR3 DNA reads TGTGCCAGTAATGGCGGGGGGGCCAACACCGGGGAGCTGTTTTTT.

The sample holds a few counts of this clone. The chain's CDR3 is CASSLQAAPSYTF. Here the CDR3 DNA reads TGTGCCAGCAGCTTGCAGGCCGCTCCAAGCTACACCTTC. The genes are TRBV5-6 and TRBJ1-2, with D unresolved. The ends were cut back, 1 base at V and 9 bases at J, with 13 bases in the middle. Germline CDR1 SGHDT, CDR2 YYEEEE. This CDR3 contains 13 residues.

This CDR3 reads CAITSEGPKPYSNQPQHF. CDR3 nucleotides: TGTGCCATCACCTCGGAGGGACCCAAACCTTATAGCAATCAGCCCCAGCATTTT. The chain employs TRBV11-2 and TRBJ1-5; tentative D call: TRBD1 (5 bases). This CDR3 is built from 18 residues. V was trimmed by 10 bases and J by 0 bases, leaving 25 bases between them. Germline V gene data show CDR1 as SGHAT and CDR2 as FQNNGV. Looking up the rest from reference TRBV11-2 and TRBJ1-5 gives the full variable domain: EAGVAQSPRYKIIEKRQSVAFWCNPISGHATLYWYQQILGQGPKLLIQFQNNGVVDDSQLPKDRFSAERLKGVDSTLKIQPAKLEDSAVYLCAITSEGPKPYSNQPQHFGDGTRLSIL.

The chain employs TRBV3-1 (or the pseudogene TRBV3-2) and TRBJ1-2, with D possibly being TRBD1 (5 bases). The CDR3 totals 13 residues. The germline V and J ends were trimmed by 4 bases and 4 bases, with 10 bases remaining between them. Germline CDR1 and CDR2: LGHDT and YNNKEL (reference sequence). The chain's CDR3 is CASSPPGRYGYTF. In DNA form, the CDR3 reads TGTGCCAGCAGCCCCCCGGGGCGCTATGGCTACACCTTC.

This clone was picked up one time. The CDR3 nucleotides are TGTGCCAGCAGCTTAGCAAACACAGATACGCAGTATTTT. This codes for CASSLANTDTQYF. This chain links TRBV7-3 with TRBJ2-3; unclear D gene. V was cut by 2 bases and J by 2 bases, with 5 bases left in between. CDR3 size: 13 residues. Germline CDR1 reads SGHTA; CDR2 reads FQGTGA.

The chain joins TRBV27 to TRBJ2-5, with a possible D match to TRBD2 (5 bases). The CDR3 spans 13 residues. Germline CDR1 is MNHEY and CDR2 is SMNVEV (reference sequence). Deletions cut 5 bases from V and 1 base from J, with 8 bases between. The CDR3 loop is CASSTSPQETQYF. CDR3 DNA: TGTGCCAGCAGTACTAGTCCCCAAGAGACCCAGTACTTC.

The chain combines TRBV6-5 with TRBJ2-3; D is tentatively TRBD1 or TRBD2 (5 bases each). This CDR3 spans 15 amino acids. Germline CDR1 is MNHEY and CDR2 is SVGAGI. V was clipped by 2 bases and J by 4 bases, with 13 bases between them. CDR3 amino acids: CASSYGGGVPDTQYF. CDR3 DNA: TGTGCCAGCAGTTACGGTGGGGGTGTGCCAGATACGCAGTATTTT.

The J gene is TRBJ2-7, the V gene TRBV4-3; D uncertain. Germline loops: CDR1 LGHNA, CDR2 YSLEER. V lost 1 base to trimming and J lost 6 bases, with 16 bases between them. The CDR3 consists of 15 residues. Here the CDR3 DNA reads TGCGCCAGCAGCCAAGGAATCTTTGGCCAGTTCGAGCAGTACTTC. It encodes CASSQGIFGQFEQYF.

The chain uses TRBV9 and TRBJ1-1; D not certain. CDR1 and CDR2 (germline): SGDLS, YYNGEE. V was cut by 7 bases and J by 0 bases, with 13 bases left in between. The CDR3 has 14 residues. CDR3 sequence: CASSRARMNTEAFF. The CDR3 nucleotides read TGTGCCAGCTCGAGGGCCAGAATGAACACTGAAGCTTTCTTT.

The J gene is TRBJ2-2, the V gene TRBV19, with TRBD2 as a possible D gene (5 bases). The CDR3 has 14 residues. Trimming took off 6 bases at V and 2 bases at J, with 10 bases between the two ends. CDR1 LNHDA and CDR2 SQIVND come from the germline V gene (reference sequence). The CDR3: CASRSGSNTGELFF. The CDR3 DNA reads TGTGCCAGTAGGAGCGGCAGTAACACCGGGGAGCTGTTTTTT.

V and J are TRBV5-6 and TRBJ1-4, with D unresolved. The germline CDR1 and CDR2 sequences are SGHDT and YYEEEE. V lost 2 bases and J lost 8, with 16 bases in between. The CDR3 totals 15 residues. The CDR3, as DNA: TGTGCCAGCAGCTTAAGGACCACTCCGGGGGAAAAACTGTTTTTT. Translation: CASSLRTTPGEKLFF.

This chain joins TRBV30 and TRBJ1-2, with D possibly being TRBD1 (5 bases). CDR1 and CDR2 from the germline V gene are GTSNPN and SVGIG (reference sequence). The V and J ends lost 0 bases and 5 bases respectively, with 13 bases between them. The CDR3 contains 14 residues. The chain's CDR3 is CAWSVSGTGYGYTF. The CDR3 nucleotides are TGTGCCTGGAGTGTCTCAGGGACTGGGTATGGCTACACCTTC. The full variable domain, rest sourced from reference TRBV30 and TRBJ1-2, is SQTIHQWPATLVQPVGSPLSLECTVEGTSNPNLYWYRQAAGRGLQLLFYSVGIGQISSEVPQNLSASRPQDRQFILSSKKLLLSDSGFYLCAWSVSGTGYGYTFGSGTRLTVV.

The V call is TRBV19, the J call TRBJ1-4; D remains ambiguous. Trimming stripped 7 bases from V and 0 bases from J, with 12 bases between. The germline CDR1 and CDR2 sequences are LNHDA and SQIVND (reference sequence). This CDR3 has 15 residues. The CDR3 loop reads CASTGGISTNEKLFF. CDR3 nucleotide sequence: TGTGCCAGTACTGGAGGGATCTCAACTAATGAAAAACTGTTTTTT.

The chain is built from TRBV5-1 and TRBJ2-5; D unclear. V lost 7 bases, J lost 5 bases, and 9 bases lay in between. The germline gives CDR1 SGHRS, CDR2 YFSETQ. The CDR3 runs 11 residues. The CDR3 DNA reads as TGCGCCAGCCATGAGGCGGAGACCCAGTACTTC. Translating it yields CASHEAETQYF.

The gene calls are TRBV5-1 and TRBJ2-1; either TRBD1 or TRBD2 may fit D (5 bases each). Germline CDR1 and CDR2: SGHRS and YFSETQ. V shed 4 bases and J shed 5 bases, with 13 bases lying between them. The CDR3 is made up of 14 amino acids. The CDR3 loop reads CASSPGPPNNEQFF. The CDR3 nucleotides are TGCGCCAGCAGCCCGGGACCCCCGAACAATGAGCAGTTCTTC.

J is TRBJ2-5 and V is TRBV6-5; possibly TRBD1 or TRBD2 for D (5 bases each). This CDR3 comprises 14 residues. V was pared by 6 bases and J by 2 bases, with 13 bases between. Germline CDR1 and CDR2: MNHEY and SVGAGI. CDR3 sequence: CASRFRDPQETQYF. DNA of the CDR3: TGTGCCAGCAGATTCCGGGACCCACAAGAGACCCAGTACTTC.